This passage covers 21 T cell receptor beta chains from one sample sequenced in a study of CD4+ T cells in melanoma. The protocol was immunoSEQ multiplex PCR, while the TCRdb copy is restricted to in-frame clones and leaves out a portion. The sample carries 110,000 to 150,000 clones, around 90% recorded once. These receptors all stem from a human donor with melanoma.

The chain employs TRBV7-3 and TRBJ2-3; no firm D call. V was pared by 4 bases and J by 3 bases, with 8 bases between. Germline V CDR1 and CDR2: SGHTA, FQGTGA. The CDR3 contains 13 residues. CDR3 nucleotides: TGTGCCAGCAGCTCGCAGGAAACAGATACGCAGTATTTT. Residues: CASSSQETDTQYF.

V gene TRBV5-1 combines with J gene TRBJ2-5; TRBD1 matches 8 bases. The CDR3 length is 14 residues. V was pared by 0 bases and J by 5 bases, with 3 bases of the junction left unmatched. Germline CDR1 and CDR2: SGHRS and YFSETQ. Here the CDR3 DNA reads TGCGCCAGCAGCTTGGTACAGGGGGAGGAGACCCAGTACTTC. This codes for CASSLVQGEETQYF.

The J gene is TRBJ1-5, the V gene TRBV6-5; maybe TRBD1 (5 bases). V was shortened by 6 bases and J by 2 bases, with 11 bases between the two germline ends. Germline CDR1 reads MNHEY; CDR2 reads SVGAGI. CDR3 size: 14 residues. CDR3 region: CASRIQAGNQPQHF. The DNA for the CDR3 is TGTGCCAGCAGAATACAGGCGGGCAATCAGCCCCAGCATTTT.

This clone has only a few counts. The chain has TRBV5-1 and TRBJ2-3; D remains ambiguous. The CDR3 is 14 residues long. Germline CDR1 is SGHRS and CDR2 is YFSETQ. Trimming pared 0 bases from V and 2 bases from J, leaving 7 bases between. The CDR3 here is CASSLEVSTDTQYF. DNA of the CDR3: TGCGCCAGCAGCTTGGAGGTCTCCACAGATACGCAGTATTTT.

The V call is TRBV6-5, the J call TRBJ1-1; unclear D gene. Trimming shortened V by 0 bases and J by 6 bases, and 11 bases separated the two germline ends. There are 14 residues in the CDR3. Germline CDR1 MNHEY, CDR2 SVGAGI. CDR3 in amino acids: CASSYSTARSEAFF. The DNA for the CDR3 is TGTGCCAGCAGTTACTCGACGGCGAGGTCTGAAGCTTTCTTT.

The J gene is TRBJ2-5, the V gene TRBV7-8, with 11 bases aligning to TRBD2. The length of the CDR3 is 14 residues. J gave up 7 bases and V 5 bases, and 6 bases lay outside the gene matches. The germline V gene encodes CDR1 SGHVS and CDR2 FQNEAQ. As DNA, the CDR3 is TGTGCCAGCAGCATTAGCGGGGGGGCCGGGACCCAGTACTTC. This encodes CASSISGGAGTQYF.

The gene calls are TRBV19 and TRBJ1-5, with TRBD1 matching over 12 bases. Germline-derived CDR1 and CDR2 are LNHDA and SQIVND (reference sequence). The length of the CDR3 is 17 residues. V dropped 2 bases and J dropped 3; count of bases not matched to a gene: 5. Here the CDR3 DNA reads TGTGCCAGTAGTATAAGGGGACAGGGGGCCTCCAATCAGCCCCAGCATTTT. This sequence encodes CASSIRGQGASNQPQHF.

The chain carries TRBV6-1 and TRBJ1-2; D is ambiguous. This CDR3 comprises 14 residues. With 6 bases removed from V and 6 bases from J, the gap between germline ends came to 17 bases. CDR1 is MNHNS, CDR2 SASEGT, per germline. The CDR3 loop reads CASRPMEAFDGYTF. DNA of the CDR3: TGTGCCAGCAGGCCCATGGAGGCGTTCGATGGCTACACCTTC.

The chain carries TRBV28 and TRBJ1-2; 7 bases fit TRBD1. The CDR3 contains 14 residues. Germline values: CDR1 MDHEN, CDR2 SYDVKM. The V gene end was trimmed by 6 bases and the J gene end by 8 bases; junction bases not matched to a gene: 12. The CDR3 reads CASSSGTDARGYTF. The CDR3 region has the DNA TGTGCCAGCAGCTCCGGGACAGACGCACGGGGCTACACCTTC.

DNA of the CDR3: TGTGCCAGCAGTCAGAGGGACAGGCCCTACGAGCAGTACTTC. Protein: CASSQRDRPYEQYF. The rearrangement joins TRBV6-5 to TRBJ2-7; 8 nucleotides match TRBD1. CDR3 length: 14 residues. The V and J ends lost 5 bases and 2 bases, in that order; junction bases with no gene match: 5. The V gene's germline CDR1 is MNHEY and CDR2 SVGAGI.

This chain uses TRBV7-2 with TRBJ2-2; D remains ambiguous. The CDR3 runs to 13 residues. V lost 3 bases and J 0 bases, leaving 2 bases between the germline ends. Germline CDR1 SGHTA, CDR2 FQGNSA. CDR3 sequence (DNA): TGTGCCAGCAGCTTCACGAACACCGGGGAGCTGTTTTTT. Its translation: CASSFTNTGELFF.

This chain uses TRBV5-6 with TRBJ2-2; D may be TRBD2 (6 bases). Germline V gene lookup returns CDR1 SGHDT and CDR2 YYEEEE. Trimming took 0 bases from V and 6 from J, leaving 12 bases between them. The CDR3 has 15 amino acids. The CDR3 here is CASSLVPGSAGELFF. The CDR3 DNA follows: TGTGCCAGCAGCTTGGTCCCCGGGAGTGCCGGGGAGCTGTTTTTT. Variable domain in full (rest from reference TRBV5-6 and TRBJ2-2): DAGVTQSPTHLIKTRGQQVTLRCSPKSGHDTVSWYQQALGQGPQFIFQYYEEEERQRGNFPDRFSGHQFPNYSSELNVNALLLGDSALYLCASSLVPGSAGELFFGEGSRLTVL.

Only a few counts were recorded for this clone. This chain links TRBV2 with TRBJ2-5, with D perhaps matching TRBD2 (6 bases). With 7 bases removed from V and 5 bases from J, the gap between germline ends came to 11 bases. Germline V gene data show CDR1 as SNHLY and CDR2 as FYNNEI. The CDR3 loop spans 12 amino acids. The CDR3 loop is CASKRLAETQYF. The CDR3 coding sequence is TGTGCCAGCAAGCGGCTAGCGGAGACCCAGTACTTC.

The gene calls are TRBV6-5 and TRBJ2-1, with 9 positions matching TRBD2. The CDR3 length is 14 residues. Germline CDR1 is MNHEY and CDR2 is SVGAGI. Germline trimming cut 2 bases from V and 9 bases from J; bases unmatched to any gene: 5. The CDR3 coding sequence is TGTGCCAGCAGTTACGGCGGGGGGGCCGGTGAGCAGTTCTTC. Its protein product is CASSYGGGAGEQFF.

The gene calls are TRBV18 and TRBJ2-7, with D possibly TRBD1 on 5 matching bases. Deletions cut 8 bases from V and 5 bases from J, with 10 bases between. Germline values: CDR1 KGHSH, CDR2 LQKENI. CDR3 length: 11 residues. The CDR3 DNA follows: TGTGCCAGCGCCGTAGGGGACGAGCAGTACTTC. This sequence encodes CASAVGDEQYF.

This chain joins TRBV7-2 and TRBJ2-7; D is unclear. Germline V CDR1 and CDR2: SGHTA, FQGNSA. V lost 2 bases, J lost 4 bases, and 9 bases lay in between. The CDR3 covers 13 residues. CDR3 DNA sequence: TGTGCCAGCAGCTTACGAACCGTTTACGAGCAGTACTTC. This encodes CASSLRTVYEQYF.

The chain links TRBV6-1 to TRBJ1-1, with D hard to call. This CDR3 spans 12 amino acids. Looked up from germline, CDR1 is MNHNS and CDR2 is SASEGT. V was cut by 2 bases and J by 6 bases, with 7 bases left in between. CDR3 amino acids: CASSEPWAEAFF. For the CDR3, the DNA is TGTGCCAGCAGTGAACCTTGGGCTGAAGCTTTCTTT.

The CDR3 bases are TGTGCCAGCAGCTTCCCGGACAGGGGCAACTATGGCTACACCTTC. This codes for CASSFPDRGNYGYTF. This sequence joins TRBV7-9 and TRBJ1-2; TRBD1 aligns across 9 bases. The CDR3 consists of 15 residues. Per the germline V gene, CDR1 is SEHNR and CDR2 is FQNEAQ (reference sequence). V lost 3 bases to trimming and J lost 2 bases; unmatched junction nucleotides: 4.

The chain combines TRBV6-1 with TRBJ1-2; D not certain. CDR3 length: 15 residues. CDR1 and CDR2 from the germline V gene are MNHNS and SASEGT. Trimming took 4 bases from V and 4 from J, leaving 16 bases between them. Here the CDR3 DNA reads TGTGCCAGCAGTGCCGGGGAAGGAGCCTCCTATGGCTACACCTTC. Translated, it gives CASSAGEGASYGYTF.

The V and J genes are TRBV6-5 and TRBJ2-5, with TRBD2 identical over 11 bases. Germline V gene data show CDR1 as MNHEY and CDR2 as SVGAGI. This CDR3 has 15 amino acids. With V trimmed by 7 bases and J by 4 bases, 8 bases remained unmatched. CDR3 protein: CASTRLAGFSETQYF. For the CDR3, the DNA is TGTGCCAGCACACGACTAGCGGGGTTCTCAGAGACCCAGTACTTC.

V gene TRBV30 combines with J gene TRBJ1-2; no clear D. CDR3 length: 13 residues. CDR1 GTSNPN and CDR2 SVGIG come from the germline V gene (reference sequence). Trimming removed 1 base at V and 13 bases at J, with 19 bases between. The CDR3 region has the DNA TGTGCCTGGAGTGCCCTGGTTAAGGGCGGGTGCACCTTC. As protein: CAWSALVKGGCTF.